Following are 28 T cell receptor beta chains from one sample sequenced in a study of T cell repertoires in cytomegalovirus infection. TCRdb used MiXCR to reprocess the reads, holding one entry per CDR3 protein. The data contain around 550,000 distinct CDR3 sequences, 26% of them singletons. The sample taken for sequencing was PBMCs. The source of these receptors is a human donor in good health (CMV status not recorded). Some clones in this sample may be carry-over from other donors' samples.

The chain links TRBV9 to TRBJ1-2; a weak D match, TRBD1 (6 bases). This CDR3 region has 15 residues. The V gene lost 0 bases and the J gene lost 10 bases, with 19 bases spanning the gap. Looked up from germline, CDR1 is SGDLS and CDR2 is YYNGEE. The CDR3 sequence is CASSVAKGGGLNYTF. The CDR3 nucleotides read TGTGCCAGCAGCGTAGCTAAGGGGGGCGGTCTCAACTACACCTTC.

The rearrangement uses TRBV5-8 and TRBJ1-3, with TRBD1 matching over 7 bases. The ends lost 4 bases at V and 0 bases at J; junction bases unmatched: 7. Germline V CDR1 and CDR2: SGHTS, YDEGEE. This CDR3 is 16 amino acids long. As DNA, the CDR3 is TGTGCCAGCAGCCAGGGGGGTCGGAGCTCTGGAAACACCATATATTTT. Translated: CASSQGGRSSGNTIYF.

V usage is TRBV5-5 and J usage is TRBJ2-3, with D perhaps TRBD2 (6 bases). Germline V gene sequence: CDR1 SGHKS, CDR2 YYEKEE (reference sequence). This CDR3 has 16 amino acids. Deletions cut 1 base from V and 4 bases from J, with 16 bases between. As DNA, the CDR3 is TGTGCCAGCAGCTTGTGGCAGGGTGGGGAGGCAGATACGCAGTATTTT. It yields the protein CASSLWQGGEADTQYF.

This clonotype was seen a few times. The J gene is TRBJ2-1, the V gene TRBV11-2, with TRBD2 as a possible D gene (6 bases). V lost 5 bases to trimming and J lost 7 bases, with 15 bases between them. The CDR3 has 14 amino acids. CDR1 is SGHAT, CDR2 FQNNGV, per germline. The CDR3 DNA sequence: TGTGCCAGCAGCCAGGAGGGCGGGATTAATGAGCAGTTCTTC. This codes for CASSQEGGINEQFF.

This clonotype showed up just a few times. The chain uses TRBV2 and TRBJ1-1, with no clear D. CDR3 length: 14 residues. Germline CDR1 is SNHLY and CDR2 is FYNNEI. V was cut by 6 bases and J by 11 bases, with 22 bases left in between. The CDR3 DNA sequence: TGTGCCAGCAGCCAGAGAAGGACGGAGGAGGTGGCTTTCTTT. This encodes CASSQRRTEEVAFF.

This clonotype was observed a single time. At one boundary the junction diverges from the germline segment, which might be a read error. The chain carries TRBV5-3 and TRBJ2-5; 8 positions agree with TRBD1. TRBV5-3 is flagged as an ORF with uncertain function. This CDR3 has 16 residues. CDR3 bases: TGTGCCAGCAGCTTGACAGGGGTGTGGGGAACAGAGACCCAGTACTTC. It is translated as CASSLTGVWGTETQYF.

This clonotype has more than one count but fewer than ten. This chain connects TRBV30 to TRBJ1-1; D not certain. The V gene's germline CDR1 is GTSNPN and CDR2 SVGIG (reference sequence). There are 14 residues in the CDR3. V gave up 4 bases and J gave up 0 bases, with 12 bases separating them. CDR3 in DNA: TGTGCCTGGACGTGGTCAGAGTTGAACACTGAAGCTTTCTTT. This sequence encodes CAWTWSELNTEAFF.

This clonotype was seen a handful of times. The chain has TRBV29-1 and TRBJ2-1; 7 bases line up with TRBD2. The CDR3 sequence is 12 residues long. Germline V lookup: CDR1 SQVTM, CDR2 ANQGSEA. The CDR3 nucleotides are TGCAGAACGGGAGGTCTGGACAATGAGCAGTTCTTC. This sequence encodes CRTGGLDNEQFF.

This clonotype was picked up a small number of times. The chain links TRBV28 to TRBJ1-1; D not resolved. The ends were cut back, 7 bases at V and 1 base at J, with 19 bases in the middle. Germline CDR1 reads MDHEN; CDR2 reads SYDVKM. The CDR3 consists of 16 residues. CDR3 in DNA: TGTGCCAGCACACCCCCGAGCGGAATCCGGAACACTGAAGCTTTCTTT. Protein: CASTPPSGIRNTEAFF.

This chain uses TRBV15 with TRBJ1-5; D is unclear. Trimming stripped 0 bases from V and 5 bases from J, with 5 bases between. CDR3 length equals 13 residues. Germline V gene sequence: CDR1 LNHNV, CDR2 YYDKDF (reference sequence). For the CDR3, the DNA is TGTGCCACCAGCAGAGACCCGGATCAGCCCCAGCATTTT. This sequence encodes CATSRDPDQPQHF.

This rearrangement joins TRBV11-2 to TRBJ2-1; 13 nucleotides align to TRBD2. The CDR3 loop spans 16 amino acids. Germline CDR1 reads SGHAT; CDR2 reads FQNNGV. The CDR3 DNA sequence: TGTGCAAGCGGACTAGCGGGAGCGTGGGGCAACAATGAGCAGTTCTTC. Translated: CASGLAGAWGNNEQFF.

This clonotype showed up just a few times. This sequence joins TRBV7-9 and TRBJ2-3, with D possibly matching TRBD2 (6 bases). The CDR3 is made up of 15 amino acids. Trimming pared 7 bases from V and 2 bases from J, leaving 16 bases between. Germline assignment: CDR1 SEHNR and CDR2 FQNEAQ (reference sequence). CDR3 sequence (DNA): TGTGCCAGCAACGACGGAGGGATTCTCACAGATACGCAGTATTTT. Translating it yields CASNDGGILTDTQYF.

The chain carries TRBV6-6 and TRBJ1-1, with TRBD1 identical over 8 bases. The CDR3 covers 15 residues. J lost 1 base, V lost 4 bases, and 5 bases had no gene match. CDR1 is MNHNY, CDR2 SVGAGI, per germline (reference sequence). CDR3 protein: CASSWLTGANTEAFF. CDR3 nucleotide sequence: TGTGCCAGCAGTTGGCTGACAGGGGCGAACACTGAAGCTTTCTTT.

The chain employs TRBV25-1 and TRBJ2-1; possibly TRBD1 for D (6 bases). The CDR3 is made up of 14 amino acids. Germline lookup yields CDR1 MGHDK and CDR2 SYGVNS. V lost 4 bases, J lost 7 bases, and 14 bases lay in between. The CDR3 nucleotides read TGTGCCAGCAGTGGGTTAATCACAGGGAATGAGCAGTTCTTC. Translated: CASSGLITGNEQFF.

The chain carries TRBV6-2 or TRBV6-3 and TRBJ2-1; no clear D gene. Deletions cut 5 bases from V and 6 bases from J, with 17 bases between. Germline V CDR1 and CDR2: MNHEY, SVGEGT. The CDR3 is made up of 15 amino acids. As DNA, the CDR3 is TGTGCCAGCAGTGAATGGGCTAGTCTCGGCAATGAGCAGTTCTTC. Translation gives CASSEWASLGNEQFF.

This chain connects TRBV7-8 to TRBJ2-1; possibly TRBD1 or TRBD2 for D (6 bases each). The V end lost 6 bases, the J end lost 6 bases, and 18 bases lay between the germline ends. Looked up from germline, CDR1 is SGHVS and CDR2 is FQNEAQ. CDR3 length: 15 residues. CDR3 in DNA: TGTGCCAGCAGTCCAGGGAGGTTGGGGGCCAATGAGCAGTTCTTC. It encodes CASSPGRLGANEQFF.

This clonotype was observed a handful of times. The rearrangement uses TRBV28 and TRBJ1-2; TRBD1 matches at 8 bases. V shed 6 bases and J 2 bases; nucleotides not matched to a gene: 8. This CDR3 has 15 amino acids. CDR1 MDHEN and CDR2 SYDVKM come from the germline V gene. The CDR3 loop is CASRRQGPINYGYTF. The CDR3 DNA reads TGTGCCAGCAGGCGACAGGGGCCTATCAACTATGGCTACACCTTC.

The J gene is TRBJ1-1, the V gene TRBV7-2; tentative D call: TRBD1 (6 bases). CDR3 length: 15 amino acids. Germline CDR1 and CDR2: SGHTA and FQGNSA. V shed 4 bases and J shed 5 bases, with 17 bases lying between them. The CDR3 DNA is TGTGCCAGCAGCTCTCAGGGGAGGAGAGGAACTGAAGCTTTCTTT. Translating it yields CASSSQGRRGTEAFF.

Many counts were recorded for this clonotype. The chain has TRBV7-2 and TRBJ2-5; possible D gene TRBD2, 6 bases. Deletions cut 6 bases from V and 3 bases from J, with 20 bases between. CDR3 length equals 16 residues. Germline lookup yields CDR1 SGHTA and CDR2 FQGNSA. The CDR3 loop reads CASRPRWGGTEETQYF. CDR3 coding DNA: TGTGCCAGCAGACCTCGATGGGGCGGGACGGAAGAGACCCAGTACTTC.

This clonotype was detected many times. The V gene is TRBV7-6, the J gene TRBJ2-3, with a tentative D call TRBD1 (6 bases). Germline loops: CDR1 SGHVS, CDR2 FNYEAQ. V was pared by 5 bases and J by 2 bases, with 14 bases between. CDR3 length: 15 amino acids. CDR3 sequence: CASSPPRTVTDTQYF. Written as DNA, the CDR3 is TGTGCCAGCAGCCCTCCTAGGACAGTCACAGATACGCAGTATTTT.

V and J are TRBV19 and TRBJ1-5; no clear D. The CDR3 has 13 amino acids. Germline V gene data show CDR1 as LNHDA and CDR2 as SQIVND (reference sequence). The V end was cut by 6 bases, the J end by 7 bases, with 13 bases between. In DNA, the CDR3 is TGTGCCAGTAGCGCCGACCTAAGGCAGCCCCAGCATTTT. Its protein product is CASSADLRQPQHF.

CDR3 coding DNA: TGTGCCACCAGTGATTTACAGGACGCCAAAAACATTCAGTACTTC. Translated: CATSDLQDAKNIQYF. J is TRBJ2-4 and V is TRBV24-1; the D gene is possibly TRBD1 (5 bases). Trimming removed 1 base from V and 1 base from J, with 7 bases in between. CDR3 length equals 15 residues. Germline V CDR1 and CDR2: KGHDR, SFDVKD.

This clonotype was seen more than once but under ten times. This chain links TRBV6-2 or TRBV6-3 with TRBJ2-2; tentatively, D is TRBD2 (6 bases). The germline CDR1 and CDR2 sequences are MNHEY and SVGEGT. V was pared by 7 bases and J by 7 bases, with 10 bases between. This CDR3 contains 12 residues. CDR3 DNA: TGTGCCAGCAAGACGGGGGACGGGGAGCTGTTTTTT. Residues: CASKTGDGELFF.

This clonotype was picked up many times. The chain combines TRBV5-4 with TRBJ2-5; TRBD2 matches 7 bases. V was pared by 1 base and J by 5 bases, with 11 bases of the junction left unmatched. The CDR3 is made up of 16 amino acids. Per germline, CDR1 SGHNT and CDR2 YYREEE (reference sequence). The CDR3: CASSLRGEQVFETQYF. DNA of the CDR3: TGTGCCAGCAGCTTGCGGGGGGAGCAGGTGTTTGAGACCCAGTACTTC.

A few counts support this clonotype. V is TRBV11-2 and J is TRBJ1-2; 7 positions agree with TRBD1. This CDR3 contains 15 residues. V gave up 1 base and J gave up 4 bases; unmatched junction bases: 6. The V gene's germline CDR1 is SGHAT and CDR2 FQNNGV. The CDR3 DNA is TGTGCCAGCAGCTTAGGGGGGGGACAGACCTATGGCTACACCTTC. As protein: CASSLGGGQTYGYTF.

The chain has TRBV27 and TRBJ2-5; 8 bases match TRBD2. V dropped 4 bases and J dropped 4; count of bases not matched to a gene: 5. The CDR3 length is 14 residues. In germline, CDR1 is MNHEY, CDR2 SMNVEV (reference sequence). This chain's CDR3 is CASSSSGRRETQYF. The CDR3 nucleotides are TGTGCCAGCAGTTCCAGCGGGAGAAGAGAGACCCAGTACTTC.

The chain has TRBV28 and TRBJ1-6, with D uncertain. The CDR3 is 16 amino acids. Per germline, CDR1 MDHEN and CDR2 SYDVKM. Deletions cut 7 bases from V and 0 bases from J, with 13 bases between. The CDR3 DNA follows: TGTGCCAGCACAATAGGTAGAAGCTCCTATAATTCACCCCTCCACTTT. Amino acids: CASTIGRSSYNSPLHF.

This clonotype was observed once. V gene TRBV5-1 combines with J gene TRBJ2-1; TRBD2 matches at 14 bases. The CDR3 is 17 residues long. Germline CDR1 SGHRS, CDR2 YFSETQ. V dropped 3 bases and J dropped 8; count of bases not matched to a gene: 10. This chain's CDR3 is CASSSGRGLAGVYEQFF. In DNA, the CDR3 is TGCGCCAGCAGCTCCGGCCGGGGACTAGCGGGAGTGTATGAGCAGTTCTTC.